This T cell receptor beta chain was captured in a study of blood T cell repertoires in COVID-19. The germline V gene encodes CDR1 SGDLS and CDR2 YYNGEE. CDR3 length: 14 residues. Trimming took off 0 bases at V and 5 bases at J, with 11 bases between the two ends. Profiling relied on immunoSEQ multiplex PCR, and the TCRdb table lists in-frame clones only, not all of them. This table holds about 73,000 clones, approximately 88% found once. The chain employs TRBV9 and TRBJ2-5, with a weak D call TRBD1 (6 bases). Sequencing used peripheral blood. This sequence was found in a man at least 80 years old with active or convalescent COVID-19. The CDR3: CASSVGVGGETQYF. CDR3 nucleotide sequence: TGTGCCAGCAGCGTAGGGGTAGGGGGTGAGACCCAGTACTTC.